This T cell receptor (beta chain) was sequenced during a study of early stage breast cancer tumors. The CDR3 loop spans 13 amino acids. Trimming stripped 7 bases from V and 9 bases from J, with 16 bases between. The germline gives CDR1 SGHTA, CDR2 FQGNSA. With regard to this clone: Antigen unknown.

Profiled with immunoSEQ multiplex PCR; TCRdb holds only in-frame clones, not every one. The sample carries around 14,000 clones, around three quarters recorded once. Study-wide findings and caveats: Tumors had approximately 2.7-fold higher T cell density than normal breast. Most shared enriched TCRB sequences were commonly generated ones.

V and J are TRBV7-2 and TRBJ2-1, with D perhaps matching TRBD2 (6 bases). Material: normal breast tissue next to the tumor. This receptor was obtained from a person aged 45 to 60 with breast cancer. The CDR3 reads CASTRDLLGEQFF. The CDR3 DNA follows: TGTGCCAGCACTAGGGACTTACTCGGTGAGCAGTTCTTC.